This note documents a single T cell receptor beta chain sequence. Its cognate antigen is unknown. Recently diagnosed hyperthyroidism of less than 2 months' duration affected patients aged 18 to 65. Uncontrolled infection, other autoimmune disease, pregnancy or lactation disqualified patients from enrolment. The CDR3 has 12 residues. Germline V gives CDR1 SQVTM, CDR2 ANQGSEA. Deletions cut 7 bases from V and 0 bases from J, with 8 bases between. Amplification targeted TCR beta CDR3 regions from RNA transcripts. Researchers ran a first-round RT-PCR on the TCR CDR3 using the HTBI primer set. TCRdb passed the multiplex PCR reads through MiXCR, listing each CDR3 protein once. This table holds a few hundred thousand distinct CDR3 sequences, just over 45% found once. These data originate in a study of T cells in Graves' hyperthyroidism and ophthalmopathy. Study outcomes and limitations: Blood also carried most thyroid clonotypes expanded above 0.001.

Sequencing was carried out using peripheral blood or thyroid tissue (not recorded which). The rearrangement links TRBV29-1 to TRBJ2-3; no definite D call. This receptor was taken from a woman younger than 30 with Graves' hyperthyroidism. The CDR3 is CSAESSTDTQYF. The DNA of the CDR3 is TGCAGCGCCGAGTCTAGCACAGATACGCAGTATTTT.